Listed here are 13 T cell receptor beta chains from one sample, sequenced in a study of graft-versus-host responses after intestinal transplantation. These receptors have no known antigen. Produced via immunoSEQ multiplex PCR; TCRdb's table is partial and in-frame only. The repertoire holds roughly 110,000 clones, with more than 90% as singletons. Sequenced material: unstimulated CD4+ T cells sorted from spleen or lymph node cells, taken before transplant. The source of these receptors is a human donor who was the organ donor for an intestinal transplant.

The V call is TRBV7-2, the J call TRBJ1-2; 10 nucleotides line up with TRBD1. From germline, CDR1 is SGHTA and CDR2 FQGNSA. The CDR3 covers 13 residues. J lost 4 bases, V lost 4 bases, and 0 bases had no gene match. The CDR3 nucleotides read TGTGCCAGCAGCTGGACAGGGGGCTATGGCTACACCTTC. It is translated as CASSWTGGYGYTF.

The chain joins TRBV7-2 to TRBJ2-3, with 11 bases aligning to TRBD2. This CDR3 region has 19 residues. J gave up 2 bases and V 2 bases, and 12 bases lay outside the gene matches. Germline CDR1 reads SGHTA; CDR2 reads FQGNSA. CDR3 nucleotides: TGTGCCAGCAGCTTAAGTCCCCTTACTAGCGGGAGAACCACAGATACGCAGTATTTT. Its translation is CASSLSPLTSGRTTDTQYF.

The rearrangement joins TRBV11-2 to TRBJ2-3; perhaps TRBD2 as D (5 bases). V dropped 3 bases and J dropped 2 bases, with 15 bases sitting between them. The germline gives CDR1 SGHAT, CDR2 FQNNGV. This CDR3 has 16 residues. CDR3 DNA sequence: TGTGCCAGCAGCTTTAAGGGAGTTTGGTTCACAGATACGCAGTATTTT. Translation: CASSFKGVWFTDTQYF.

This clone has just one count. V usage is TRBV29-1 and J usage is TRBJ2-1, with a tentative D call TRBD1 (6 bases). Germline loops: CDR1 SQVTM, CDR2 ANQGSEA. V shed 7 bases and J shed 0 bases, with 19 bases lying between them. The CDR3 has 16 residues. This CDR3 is CSAEGRQASSYNEQFF. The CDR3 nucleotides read TGCAGCGCCGAAGGTCGACAGGCCTCCTCCTACAATGAGCAGTTCTTC.

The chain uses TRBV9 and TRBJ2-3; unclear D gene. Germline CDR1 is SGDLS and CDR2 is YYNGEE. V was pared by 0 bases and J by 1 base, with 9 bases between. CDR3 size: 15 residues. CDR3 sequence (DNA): TGTGCCAGCAGCGTAGTAGGGCAACGCACAGATACGCAGTATTTT. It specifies CASSVVGQRTDTQYF.

CDR3 bases: TGTGCCAGCTCACCTGGGACAGACCAGCCCCAGCATTTT. This encodes CASSPGTDQPQHF. The genes are TRBV18 and TRBJ1-5, with 7 bases identical to TRBD1. The CDR3 is 13 residues long. The junction had 3 bases not matched to a gene; V was cut back by 3 bases and J by 7 bases. Germline assignment: CDR1 KGHSH and CDR2 LQKENI.

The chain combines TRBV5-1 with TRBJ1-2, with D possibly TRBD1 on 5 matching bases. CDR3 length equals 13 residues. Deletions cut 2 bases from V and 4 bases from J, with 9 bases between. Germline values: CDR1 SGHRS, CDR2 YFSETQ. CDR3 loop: CASSFDRFYGYTF. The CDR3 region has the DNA TGCGCCAGCAGCTTTGACAGATTCTATGGCTACACCTTC. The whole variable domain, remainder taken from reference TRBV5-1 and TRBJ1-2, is KAGVTQTPRYLIKTRGQQVTLSCSPISGHRSVSWYQQTPGQGLQFLFEYFSETQRNKGNFPGRFSGRQFSNSRSEMNVSTLELGDSALYLCASSFDRFYGYTFGSGTRLTVV.

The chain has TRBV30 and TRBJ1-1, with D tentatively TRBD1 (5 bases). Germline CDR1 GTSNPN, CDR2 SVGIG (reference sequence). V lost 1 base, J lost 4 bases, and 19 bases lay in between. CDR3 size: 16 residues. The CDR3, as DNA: TGTGCCTGGAGTGGTCGAGAGCGGGGCTGGGGCACTGAAGCTTTCTTT. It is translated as CAWSGRERGWGTEAFF. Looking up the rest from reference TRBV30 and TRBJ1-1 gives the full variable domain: SQTIHQWPATLVQPVGSPLSLECTVEGTSNPNLYWYRQAAGRGLQLLFYSVGIGQISSEVPQNLSASRPQDRQFILSSKKLLLSDSGFYLCAWSGRERGWGTEAFFGQGTRLTVV.

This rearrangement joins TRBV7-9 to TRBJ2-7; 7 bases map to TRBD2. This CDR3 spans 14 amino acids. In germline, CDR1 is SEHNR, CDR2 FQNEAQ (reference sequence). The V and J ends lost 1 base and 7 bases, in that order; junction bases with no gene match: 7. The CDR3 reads CASSLDPTSLEQYF. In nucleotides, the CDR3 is TGTGCCAGCAGCTTAGACCCGACTAGCTTAGAGCAGTACTTC.

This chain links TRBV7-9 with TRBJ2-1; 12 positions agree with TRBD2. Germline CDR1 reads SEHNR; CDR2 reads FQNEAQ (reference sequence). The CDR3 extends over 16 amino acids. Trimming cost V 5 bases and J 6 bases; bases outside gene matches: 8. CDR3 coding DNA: TGTGCCAGCAGCCCAAGGACTAGCGGGATTGGCAATGAGCAGTTCTTC. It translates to CASSPRTSGIGNEQFF.

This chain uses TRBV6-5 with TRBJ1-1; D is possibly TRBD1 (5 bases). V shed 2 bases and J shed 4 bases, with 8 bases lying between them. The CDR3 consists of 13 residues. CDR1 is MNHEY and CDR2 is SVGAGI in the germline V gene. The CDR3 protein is CASSYGGLTEAFF. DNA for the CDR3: TGTGCCAGCAGTTACGGGGGACTCACTGAAGCTTTCTTT.

CDR3 sequence reads: CASSPDEAKNIQYF. In nucleotides, the CDR3 is TGTGCCAGCAGTCCTGACGAAGCCAAAAACATTCAGTACTTC. The chain employs TRBV2 and TRBJ2-4; D not certain. Germline-derived CDR1 and CDR2 are SNHLY and FYNNEI. This CDR3 has 14 residues. V lost 5 bases and J lost 0, with 8 bases in between.

CDR3 amino acids: CASSPKGGNQPQHF. CDR3 DNA: TGTGCCAGCAGTCCCAAAGGGGGGAATCAGCCCCAGCATTTT. The chain carries TRBV7-9 and TRBJ1-5; D is perhaps TRBD1 (6 bases). CDR1 is SEHNR and CDR2 is FQNEAQ in the germline V gene (reference sequence). V was pared by 6 bases and J by 4 bases, with 13 bases between. The CDR3 has 14 amino acids.